This T cell receptor (beta chain) was recovered during a study of T cell changes during pregnancy in multiple sclerosis. This clone came up once. The CDR3 contains 17 residues. V lost 1 base to trimming and J lost 2 bases, with 18 bases between them. In germline, CDR1 is MDHEN, CDR2 SYDVKM. TCRdb's table, derived via immunoSEQ multiplex PCR, lists solely in-frame clones and lacks some. This sample has about 60,000 clones; 85% to 95% occur once, and the top ten carry approximately 3.8%. Sequencing used CD8+ T cells from peripheral blood mononuclear cells, obtained in the second trimester of pregnancy. The receptor was derived from a female donor with multiple sclerosis, enrolled in a pregnancy study. This chain uses TRBV28 with TRBJ2-7; D might be TRBD1 (6 bases). The CDR3 loop reads CASSLFPTGDIPYEQYF. For the CDR3, the DNA is TGTGCCAGCAGTTTATTCCCAACCGGGGACATCCCCTACGAGCAGTACTTC. Variable domain in full (rest from reference TRBV28 and TRBJ2-7): DVKVTQSSRYLVKRTGEKVFLECVQDMDHENMFWYRQDPGLGLRLIYFSYDVKMKEKGDIPEGYSVSREKKERFSLILESASTNQTSMYLCASSLFPTGDIPYEQYFGPGTRLTVT.